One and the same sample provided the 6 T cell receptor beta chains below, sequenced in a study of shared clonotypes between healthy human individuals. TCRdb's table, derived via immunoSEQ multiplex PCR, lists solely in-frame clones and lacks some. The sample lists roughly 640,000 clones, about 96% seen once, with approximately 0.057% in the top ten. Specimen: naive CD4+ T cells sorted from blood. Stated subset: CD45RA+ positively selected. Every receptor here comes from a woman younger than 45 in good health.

CDR3 nucleotide sequence: TGTGCCAGCAGCGCCTCGAACACCGGGGAGCTGTTTTTT. As protein: CASSASNTGELFF. The genes are TRBV6-5 and TRBJ2-2, with unresolved D. V was clipped by 6 bases and J by 0 bases, with 5 bases between them. The CDR3 length is 13 residues. Per the germline V gene, CDR1 is MNHEY and CDR2 is SVGAGI.

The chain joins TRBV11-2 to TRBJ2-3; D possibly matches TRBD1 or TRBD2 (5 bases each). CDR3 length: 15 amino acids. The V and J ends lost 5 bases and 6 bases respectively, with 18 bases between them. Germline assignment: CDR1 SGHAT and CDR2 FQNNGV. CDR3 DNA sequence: TGTGCCAGCAGCCGAGGTACAGGCGGGTTCGATACGCAGTATTTT. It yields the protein CASSRGTGGFDTQYF. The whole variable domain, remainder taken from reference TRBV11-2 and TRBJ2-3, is EAGVAQSPRYKIIEKRQSVAFWCNPISGHATLYWYQQILGQGPKLLIQFQNNGVVDDSQLPKDRFSAERLKGVDSTLKIQPAKLEDSAVYLCASSRGTGGFDTQYFGPGTRLTVL.

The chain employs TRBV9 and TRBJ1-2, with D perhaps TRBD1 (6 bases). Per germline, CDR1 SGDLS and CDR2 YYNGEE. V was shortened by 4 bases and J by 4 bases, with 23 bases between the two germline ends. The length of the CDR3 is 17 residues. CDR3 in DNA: TGTGCCAGCAGCCCAGCTGGGGCATCGGACAGCTTCTATGGCTACACCTTC. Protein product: CASSPAGASDSFYGYTF.

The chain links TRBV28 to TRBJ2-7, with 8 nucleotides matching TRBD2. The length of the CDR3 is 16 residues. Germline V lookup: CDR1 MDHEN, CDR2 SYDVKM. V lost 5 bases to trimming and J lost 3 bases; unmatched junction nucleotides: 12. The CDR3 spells CASSPGGQIGRYEQYF. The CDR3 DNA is TGTGCCAGCAGTCCGGGGGGGCAAATCGGACGCTACGAGCAGTACTTC.

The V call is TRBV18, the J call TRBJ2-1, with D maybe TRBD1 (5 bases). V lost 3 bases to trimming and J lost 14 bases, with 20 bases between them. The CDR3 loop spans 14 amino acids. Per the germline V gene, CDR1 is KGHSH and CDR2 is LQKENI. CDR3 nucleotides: TGTGCCAGCTCACCGGTCCAAAGTAGACAGCAAAAGTTCTTC. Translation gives CASSPVQSRQQKFF.

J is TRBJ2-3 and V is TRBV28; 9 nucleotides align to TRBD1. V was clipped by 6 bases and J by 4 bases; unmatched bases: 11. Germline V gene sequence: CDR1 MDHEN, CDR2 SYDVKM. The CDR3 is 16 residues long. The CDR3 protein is CASSRGRTGAPDTQYF. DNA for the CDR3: TGTGCCAGCAGCCGGGGACGGACAGGGGCCCCAGATACGCAGTATTTT.